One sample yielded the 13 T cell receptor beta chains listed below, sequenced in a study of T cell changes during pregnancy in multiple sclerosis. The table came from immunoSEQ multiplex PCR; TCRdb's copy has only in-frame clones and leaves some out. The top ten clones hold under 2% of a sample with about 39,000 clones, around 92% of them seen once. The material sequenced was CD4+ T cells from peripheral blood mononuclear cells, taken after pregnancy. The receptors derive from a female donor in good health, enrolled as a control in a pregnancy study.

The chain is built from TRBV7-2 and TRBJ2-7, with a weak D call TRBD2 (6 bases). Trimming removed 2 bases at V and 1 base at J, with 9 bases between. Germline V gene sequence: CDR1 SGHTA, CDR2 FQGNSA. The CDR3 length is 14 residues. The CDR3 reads CASSLLGGSYEQYF. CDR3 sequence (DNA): TGTGCCAGCAGCTTATTGGGGGGATCCTACGAGCAGTACTTC. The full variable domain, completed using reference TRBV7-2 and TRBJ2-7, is GAGVSQSPSNKVTEKGKDVELRCDPISGHTALYWYRQSLGQGLEFLIYFQGNSAPDKSGLPSDRFSAERTGGSVSTLTIQRTQQEDSAVYLCASSLLGGSYEQYFGPGTRLTVT.

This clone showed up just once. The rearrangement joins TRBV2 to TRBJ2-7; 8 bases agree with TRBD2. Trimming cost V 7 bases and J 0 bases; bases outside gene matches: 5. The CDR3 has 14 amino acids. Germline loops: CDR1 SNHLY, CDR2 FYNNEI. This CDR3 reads CASNTGTSSYEQYF. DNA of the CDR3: TGTGCCAGCAATACCGGGACTAGCTCCTACGAGCAGTACTTC.

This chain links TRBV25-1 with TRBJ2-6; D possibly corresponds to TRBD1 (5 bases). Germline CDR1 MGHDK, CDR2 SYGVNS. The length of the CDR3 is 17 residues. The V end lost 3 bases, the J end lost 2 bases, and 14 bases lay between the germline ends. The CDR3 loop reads CASSDPAGRAGANVLTF. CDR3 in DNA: TGTGCCAGCAGTGATCCGGCAGGGCGAGCTGGGGCCAACGTCCTGACTTTC.

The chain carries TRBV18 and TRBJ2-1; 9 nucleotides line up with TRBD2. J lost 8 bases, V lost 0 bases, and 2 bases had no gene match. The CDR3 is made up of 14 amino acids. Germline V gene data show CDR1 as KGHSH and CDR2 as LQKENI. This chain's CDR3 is CASSPPREGDEQFF. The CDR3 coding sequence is TGTGCCAGCTCACCACCGCGGGAGGGGGATGAGCAGTTCTTC.

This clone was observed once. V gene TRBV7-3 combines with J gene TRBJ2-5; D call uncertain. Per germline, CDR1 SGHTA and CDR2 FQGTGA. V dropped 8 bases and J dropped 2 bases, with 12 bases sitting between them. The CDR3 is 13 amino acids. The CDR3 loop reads CASAAEPQETQYF. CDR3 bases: TGTGCCAGCGCCGCAGAACCTCAAGAGACCCAGTACTTC.

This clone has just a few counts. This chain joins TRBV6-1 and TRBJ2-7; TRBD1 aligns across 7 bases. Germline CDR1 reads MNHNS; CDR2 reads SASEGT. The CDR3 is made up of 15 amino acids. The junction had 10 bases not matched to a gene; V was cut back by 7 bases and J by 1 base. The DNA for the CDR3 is TGTGCCAGCACACCCCAGGGGGAAAGGTCCTACGAGCAGTACTTC. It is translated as CASTPQGERSYEQYF.

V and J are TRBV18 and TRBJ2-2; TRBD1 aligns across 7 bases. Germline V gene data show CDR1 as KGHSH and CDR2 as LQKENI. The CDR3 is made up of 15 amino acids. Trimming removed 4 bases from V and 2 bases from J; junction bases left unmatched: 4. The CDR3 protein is CASSLNRGNTGELFF. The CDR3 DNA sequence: TGTGCCAGCTCACTTAACAGGGGCAACACCGGGGAGCTGTTTTTT.

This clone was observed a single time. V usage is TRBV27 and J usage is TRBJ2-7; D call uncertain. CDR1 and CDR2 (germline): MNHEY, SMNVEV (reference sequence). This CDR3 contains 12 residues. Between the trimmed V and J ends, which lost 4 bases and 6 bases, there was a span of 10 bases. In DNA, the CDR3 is TGTGCCAGCAGTTCGGTTACTCGCGAGCAGTACTTC. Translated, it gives CASSSVTREQYF.

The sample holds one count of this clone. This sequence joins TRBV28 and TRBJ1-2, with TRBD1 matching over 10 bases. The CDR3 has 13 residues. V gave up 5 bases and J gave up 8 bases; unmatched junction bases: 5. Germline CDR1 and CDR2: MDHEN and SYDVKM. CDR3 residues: CASSGTGEYGYTF. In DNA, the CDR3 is TGTGCCAGCAGTGGGACAGGGGAATACGGCTACACCTTC.

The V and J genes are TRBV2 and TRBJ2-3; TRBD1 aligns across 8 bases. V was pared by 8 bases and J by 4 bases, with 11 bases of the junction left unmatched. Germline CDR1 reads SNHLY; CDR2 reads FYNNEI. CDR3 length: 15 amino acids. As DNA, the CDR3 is TGTGCCAGCGGGAAGACAGGGGTTGGTGCAGATACGCAGTATTTT. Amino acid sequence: CASGKTGVGADTQYF. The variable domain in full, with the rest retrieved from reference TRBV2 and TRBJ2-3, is EPEVTQTPSHQVTQMGQEVILRCVPISNHLYFYWYRQILGQKVEFLVSFYNNEISEKSEIFDDQFSVERPDGSNFTLKIRSTKLEDSAMYFCASGKTGVGADTQYFGPGTRLTVL.

The CDR3 DNA reads TGTGCCAGCAGCAAAACCAGGGACAGGGGTACCGGGGAGCTGTTTTTT. As protein: CASSKTRDRGTGELFF. J is TRBJ2-2 and V is TRBV21-1; no DNA check was done on the table's D call, TRBD1. TRBV21-1 is flagged as a pseudogene. The CDR3 is 16 amino acids.

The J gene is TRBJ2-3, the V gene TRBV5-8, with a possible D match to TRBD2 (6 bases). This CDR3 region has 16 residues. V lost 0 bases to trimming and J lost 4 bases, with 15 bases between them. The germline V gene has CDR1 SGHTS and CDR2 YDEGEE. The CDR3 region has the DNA TGTGCCAGCAGCTTGGCAGGAGGGAAGGGAGCAGATACGCAGTATTTT. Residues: CASSLAGGKGADTQYF.

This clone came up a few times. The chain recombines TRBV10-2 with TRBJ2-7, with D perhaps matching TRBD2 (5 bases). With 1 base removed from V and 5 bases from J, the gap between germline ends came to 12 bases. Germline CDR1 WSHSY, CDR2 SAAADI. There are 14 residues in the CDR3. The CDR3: CASSEFGGLNEQYF. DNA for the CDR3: TGCGCCAGCAGTGAGTTTGGAGGACTCAACGAGCAGTACTTC.